A selection of T cell receptor beta chains follows, all from one sample in a study of early T cells in non-severe SARS-CoV-2 infection. Each CDR3 protein is one row after TCRdb ran MiXCR on the 5' RACE reads. The sample comprises 29,000 or so distinct CDR3 sequences, roughly 4.7% of which are singletons, and about 6.5% rests with the top ten. The sequencing sample was made of whole blood. The receptors stem from an adult who was a healthcare worker with PCR-confirmed SARS-CoV-2 infection or an uninfected control (not recorded which). The CDR3 runs from the conserved cysteine through the conserved F or W. The D gene is left open where the match is weak. Clone size is stated in some rows and not others, as once, few, many or a class when expanded.

many	12	NA	TRBV20-1	TRBJ2-1	CSAGTSYNEQFF	TGCAGTGCTGGAACCAGCTACAATGAGCAGTTCTTC
many	13	TRBD1	TRBV30	TRBJ1-1	CAWSVRGSTEAFF	TGTGCCTGGAGTGTCAGGGGGAGCACTGAAGCTTTCTTT
few	13	NA	TRBV29-1	TRBJ2-5	CSATWTDQETQYF	TGCAGCGCCACATGGACAGACCAAGAGACCCAGTACTTC
few	11	NA	TRBV6-5	TRBJ2-7	CASSSIHEQYF	TGTGCCAGCAGTTCCATACACGAGCAGTACTTC
NA	12	NA	TRBV29-1	TRBJ2-7	CSVQAPGWEQYF	TGCAGCGTTCAAGCCCCGGGATGGGAGCAGTACTTC
many	16	NA	TRBV27	TRBJ1-3	CASSQLGGVAGNTIYF	TGTGCCAGCAGCCAATTGGGGGGAGTCGCTGGAAACACCATATATTTT
many	12	NA	TRBV20-1	TRBJ1-1	CSARDPVTEAFF	TGCAGTGCTAGAGATCCTGTAACTGAAGCTTTCTTT
many	15	TRBD1	TRBV28	TRBJ2-3	CASSDRGRGTDTQYF	TGTGCCAGCAGTGACAGGGGGCGAGGCACAGATACGCAGTATTTT
many	16	TRBD2	TRBV5-1	TRBJ2-3	CASSFSGGAGTDTQYF	TGCGCCAGCAGCTTTAGCGGGGGGGCCGGCACAGATACGCAGTATTTT
few	14	NA	TRBV7-2	TRBJ2-7	CASSQPGTVYEQYF	TGTGCCAGCAGCCAGCCAGGGACTGTATACGAGCAGTACTTC
many	14	NA	TRBV18	TRBJ2-3	CASSGLGATDTQYF	TGTGCCAGCTCAGGACTTGGAGCCACAGATACGCAGTATTTT
many	15	NA	TRBV29-1	TRBJ2-7	CSVSHSSASSYEQYF	TGCAGCGTTTCCCATTCTAGCGCTAGCTCCTACGAGCAGTACTTC
NA	11	NA	TRBV7-2	TRBJ2-7	CASSSYYEQYF	TGTGCCAGCAGCTCGTACTACGAGCAGTACTTC
many	15	NA	TRBV11-3	TRBJ2-5	CASSLGDRLAETQYF	TGTGCCAGCAGCTTAGGAGACCGGTTGGCGGAGACCCAGTACTTC
NA	13	NA	TRBV18	TRBJ2-7	CASSPPSSYEQYF	TGTGCCAGCTCACCACCCTCCTCCTACGAGCAGTACTTC